The 8 T cell receptor beta chains presented below share a single source sample, sequenced in a study of shared clonotypes between healthy human individuals. Assay used: immunoSEQ multiplex PCR; TCRdb lists only in-frame clones, some missing. The table lists more than 850,000 clones, around three quarters of them singletons. The specimen sequenced was memory CD4+ T cells from PBMCs. Sample subset: CD45RA-negative fraction. Receptor source: a man aged 18 to 35 in good health. Some clones in this sample may be carry-over from other donors' samples.

This clone has just a few counts. The V call is TRBV28, the J call TRBJ1-2; no clear D. V lost 6 bases and J 8 bases, leaving 10 bases between the germline ends. In germline, CDR1 is MDHEN, CDR2 SYDVKM. The CDR3 totals 11 residues. The CDR3 is CASSPLRGYTF. Written as DNA, the CDR3 is TGTGCCAGCAGCCCCCTCCGAGGCTACACCTTC.

The genes are TRBV4-2 and TRBJ2-7; D assignment may be TRBD1 or TRBD2 (6 bases each). Germline values: CDR1 LGHNA, CDR2 YNFKEQ. V shed 2 bases and J shed 2 bases, with 13 bases lying between them. The CDR3 covers 15 residues. In DNA form, the CDR3 reads TGTGCCAGCAGCCAAACCGGGGGACAAACCTACGAGCAGTACTTC. It yields the protein CASSQTGGQTYEQYF.

The chain combines TRBV14 with TRBJ2-1; 11 bases map to TRBD2. Losses at the gene ends were 2 bases for V and 3 bases for J; bases not matched to a gene: 9. Per the germline V gene, CDR1 is SGHDN and CDR2 is FVKESK. The CDR3 has 18 amino acids. The CDR3 bases are TGTGCCAGCAGCCAACTCTCCTTAGCGGGAGGGATCTACAATGAGCAGTTCTTC. Its translation is CASSQLSLAGGIYNEQFF.

The V gene is TRBV5-1, the J gene TRBJ2-5, with 7 bases fitting TRBD2. This CDR3 is built from 17 residues. The ends lost 2 bases at V and 5 bases at J; junction bases unmatched: 15. The germline CDR1 and CDR2 sequences are SGHRS and YFSETQ. The CDR3 region has the DNA TGCGCCAGCAGCTTCGGAACCTCTAGCGGCCAGAGGGAGACCCAGTACTTC. Its protein product is CASSFGTSSGQRETQYF.

J is TRBJ1-5 and V is TRBV28, with D possibly TRBD1 on 5 matching bases. Trimming stripped 6 bases from V and 0 bases from J, with 15 bases between. Germline V gene lookup returns CDR1 MDHEN and CDR2 SYDVKM. The CDR3 spans 16 residues. CDR3 sequence (DNA): TGTGCCAGCAGCAGGAGGGGAAGCTTTAGCAATCAGCCCCAGCATTTT. It encodes CASSRRGSFSNQPQHF.

This clone was observed a handful of times. The chain couples TRBV1 to TRBJ1-1. TRBV1 is an annotated pseudogene. This CDR3 spans 15 amino acids. As DNA, the CDR3 is TGCACCAGCAGCCAAGGAACTAGTCTCAACACTGAAGCTTTCTTT. Translation: CTSSQGTSLNTEAFF.

The J gene is TRBJ2-3, the V gene TRBV11-2; 11 bases are shared with TRBD2. J was trimmed by 2 bases and V by 5 bases; bases with no gene match: 6. CDR1 and CDR2 from the germline V gene are SGHAT and FQNNGV. The CDR3 is 16 residues long. The CDR3 nucleotides read TGTGCCAGCAGCCACGGGACTAGCGGCTACACAGATACGCAGTATTTT. This encodes CASSHGTSGYTDTQYF.

This sequence joins TRBV7-8 and TRBJ1-2; no definite D call. The length of the CDR3 is 15 residues. The V gene's germline CDR1 is SGHVS and CDR2 FQNEAQ. V was shortened by 5 bases and J by 1 base, with 14 bases between the two germline ends. The CDR3 spells CASSPNVGSNYGYTF. The DNA of the CDR3 is TGTGCCAGCAGCCCTAATGTGGGGAGTAACTATGGCTACACCTTC. The full variable domain, in which reference TRBV7-8 and TRBJ1-2 provide the parts outside the CDR3, is GAGVSQSPRYKVAKRGQDVALRCDPISGHVSLFWYQQALGQGPEFLTYFQNEAQLDKSGLPSDRFFAERPEGSVSTLKIQRTQQEDSAVYLCASSPNVGSNYGYTFGSGTRLTVV.